This T cell receptor beta chain came from a study of blood T cell repertoires in COVID-19. For the study at large: Italy, Spain and the United States were the sources of the convalescent and acute COVID-19 samples. Sample material is recorded as cDNA or gDNA derived from T cells, B-cell-depleted T cells, or PBMCs.

The V gene's germline CDR1 is SGHRS and CDR2 YFSETQ. This CDR3 is built from 15 residues. Unmatched junction bases numbered 3, after V lost 2 bases and J lost 1 base. Remarks on this clone: The same CDR3 arises from other DNA sequences in this sample as well.

In the original analysis: Reference gene primer amplification yielded estimated nucleated cell counts. Assay used: immunoSEQ multiplex PCR; TCRdb lists only in-frame clones, some missing. V, J and clone size derive from that table, while D and trimming were established from the DNA sequence. In the table there are fewer than 350,000 clones, around 87% of which are singletons. The gene calls are TRBV5-1 and TRBJ2-3; TRBD1 matches at 8 bases. This clonotype originated in a woman aged 45 to 65 who had recovered from COVID-19. The sequenced sample was peripheral blood. The CDR3 DNA reads as TGCGCCAGCAGCTTCCAGGGGGCAGGCACAGATACGCAGTATTTT. Translation: CASSFQGAGTDTQYF.